The 27 T cell receptor beta chains in this list originate from one sample, sequenced in a study of T cell responses to AZD1222 COVID-19 vaccine (dated by TCRdb to the early 2020s). Libraries were made using the immunoSEQ multiplex PCR assay. Held by TCRdb, this immuneACCESS table contains in-frame sequences only and omits some clones. Under half of the omission traces to an unresolved V gene where checked; the cause of the rest is unknown. Here the sample has roughly 150,000 clones; around 90% occur a single time. The ten largest clones add up to approximately 1.8% of the sample. The intended sense of this specimen's time point label: about 28 days (+/-7) after the second vaccine dose. Material: peripheral blood, obtained 28 days after the second AZD1222 dose. The source is an adult who received the AZD1222 COVID-19 vaccine.

The CDR3: CASSLTTGTVYGYTF. CDR3 nucleotide sequence: TGTGCCAGCAGTCTTACGACCGGGACAGTTTATGGCTACACCTTC. This rearrangement joins TRBV27 to TRBJ1-2; 7 bases align to TRBD1. The trim removed 5 bases at V and 5 bases at J, leaving 11 bases unmatched. The CDR3 is 15 residues long. The V gene's germline CDR1 is MNHEY and CDR2 SMNVEV (reference sequence).

CDR3 sequence (DNA): TGTGCCTGGAGTGACAGGGTTGGGGCTTTCTTT. Protein sequence: CAWSDRVGAFF. The chain combines TRBV30 with TRBJ1-1; D is possibly TRBD1 (6 bases). CDR1 is GTSNPN, CDR2 SVGIG, per germline (reference sequence). Trimming took off 1 base at V and 11 bases at J, with 11 bases between the two ends. This CDR3 has 11 residues.

The gene calls are TRBV30 and TRBJ1-2, with a weak D call TRBD1 (5 bases). The germline V gene encodes CDR1 GTSNPN and CDR2 SVGIG (reference sequence). V lost 3 bases and J 3 bases, leaving 14 bases between the germline ends. This CDR3 contains 14 residues. The CDR3 spells CAWRPRQFYYGYTF. CDR3 nucleotide sequence: TGTGCCTGGAGGCCGCGACAGTTTTACTATGGCTACACCTTC.

The chain couples TRBV2 to TRBJ1-2; no firm D call. This CDR3 contains 14 residues. The V and J ends lost 2 bases and 8 bases respectively, with 15 bases between them. The germline CDR1 and CDR2 sequences are SNHLY and FYNNEI. DNA for the CDR3: TGTGCCAGCAGTGAATACGGTCCCCAGAGGGGCTACACCTTC. It codes for CASSEYGPQRGYTF.

The V call is TRBV5-5, the J call TRBJ1-1; no firm D call. V was pared by 2 bases and J by 2 bases, with 7 bases between. Germline CDR1 reads SGHKS; CDR2 reads YYEKEE (reference sequence). The CDR3 contains 13 residues. The CDR3 region has the DNA TGTGCCAGCAGCTTCTACAGTAACACTGAAGCTTTCTTT. This gives the protein CASSFYSNTEAFF.

The V and J genes are TRBV21-1 and TRBJ1-5; the D call TRBD1 from the table was never checked on the DNA. TRBV21-1 is a known pseudogene. The CDR3 covers 15 residues. This CDR3 is CASSPPGGLNQPQHF. CDR3 bases: TGTGCCAGCAGCCCCCCTGGGGGCCTCAATCAGCCCCAGCATTTT.

The rearrangement joins TRBV6-1 to TRBJ1-6, with D maybe TRBD1 (5 bases). Trimming pared 2 bases from V and 5 bases from J, leaving 19 bases between. The CDR3 length is 18 residues. CDR1 and CDR2 from the germline V gene are MNHNS and SASEGT. The CDR3 DNA is TGTGCCAGCAGTGAACTCTTTGGGTCGGCGGGGGATAATTCACCCCTCCACTTT. Residues: CASSELFGSAGDNSPLHF.

This sequence joins TRBV5-6 and TRBJ2-7, with D possibly matching TRBD2 (5 bases). The V gene's germline CDR1 is SGHDT and CDR2 YYEEEE. The CDR3 spans 15 residues. V lost 0 bases and J lost 5, with 15 bases in between. The CDR3 spells CASSLEWGARDEQYF. The CDR3 DNA reads as TGTGCCAGCAGCTTGGAGTGGGGAGCTAGGGACGAGCAGTACTTC.

V gene TRBV7-8 combines with J gene TRBJ1-1, with TRBD1 matching 7 bases. The CDR3 covers 14 residues. Germline V gives CDR1 SGHVS, CDR2 FQNEAQ. Trimming cost V 4 bases and J 9 bases; bases outside gene matches: 11. This CDR3 is CASSSGQVDFQAFF. Written as DNA, the CDR3 is TGTGCCAGCAGCTCAGGACAGGTTGACTTTCAAGCTTTCTTT.

The chain carries TRBV28 and TRBJ1-2, with TRBD1 matching 7 bases. V shed 10 bases and J 7 bases; nucleotides not matched to a gene: 15. CDR1 is MDHEN, CDR2 SYDVKM, per germline. This CDR3 comprises 14 residues. CDR3 protein: CAIRQGLSDGGYTF. In DNA form, the CDR3 reads TGTGCCATTAGACAGGGTCTATCGGACGGTGGCTACACCTTC.

The gene calls are TRBV9 and TRBJ2-2; D possibly corresponds to TRBD1 (6 bases). The V end was cut by 5 bases, the J end by 3 bases, with 8 bases between. Germline CDR1 reads SGDLS; CDR2 reads YYNGEE. The CDR3 loop spans 13 amino acids. This chain's CDR3 is CASSTGYTGELFF. CDR3 bases: TGTGCCAGCAGTACAGGGTACACCGGGGAGCTGTTTTTT.

The J gene is TRBJ2-5, the V gene TRBV5-4; 8 bases align to TRBD2. This CDR3 region has 15 residues. The V gene's germline CDR1 is SGHNT and CDR2 YYREEE (reference sequence). The V segment lost 4 bases and the J segment 10 bases; nucleotides outside the gene matches: 15. The CDR3 sequence is CASSPVGGGSGVQYF. The CDR3 nucleotides are TGTGCCAGCAGCCCCGTCGGGGGGGGCTCTGGTGTCCAGTACTTC.

The genes are TRBV7-2 and TRBJ1-3; 8 bases match TRBD1. The germline V gene encodes CDR1 SGHTA and CDR2 FQGNSA. The trim removed 2 bases at V and 0 bases at J, leaving 6 bases unmatched. The CDR3 totals 17 residues. CDR3 DNA sequence: TGTGCCAGCAGCTTACGGGACAGGACCTTCTCTGGAAACACCATATATTTT. Protein sequence: CASSLRDRTFSGNTIYF. Drawing the rest from reference TRBV7-2 and TRBJ1-3, the complete variable domain is GAGVSQSPSNKVTEKGKDVELRCDPISGHTALYWYRQSLGQGLEFLIYFQGNSAPDKSGLPSDRFSAERTGGSVSTLTIQRTQQEDSAVYLCASSLRDRTFSGNTIYFGEGSWLTVV.

The genes are TRBV7-3 and TRBJ2-1; TRBD1 matches at 10 bases. Germline values: CDR1 SGHTA, CDR2 FQGTGA. V gave up 5 bases and J gave up 10 bases; unmatched junction bases: 8. The length of the CDR3 is 14 residues. The CDR3 here is CASSQGQGIEEQFF. CDR3 bases: TGTGCCAGCAGCCAGGGACAGGGGATCGAGGAGCAGTTCTTC. Using reference TRBV7-3 and TRBJ2-1 for the parts outside the CDR3, the full variable domain is GAGVSQTPSNKVTEKGKYVELRCDPISGHTALYWYRQSLGQGPEFLIYFQGTGAADDSGLPNDRFFAVRPEGSVSTLKIQRTERGDSAVYLCASSQGQGIEEQFFGPGTRLTVL.

V gene TRBV4-3 combines with J gene TRBJ2-7; 10 bases are shared with TRBD1. CDR3 length: 16 amino acids. Trimming took 3 bases from V and 3 from J; bases not matched to a gene: 8. Germline CDR1 is LGHNA and CDR2 is YSLEER. CDR3: CASSQTPGQGIYEQYF. The CDR3 DNA reads TGCGCCAGCAGCCAGACCCCGGGACAGGGGATCTACGAGCAGTACTTC.

The V and J genes are TRBV28 and TRBJ1-5; 9 positions match TRBD1. Germline-derived CDR1 and CDR2 are MDHEN and SYDVKM. The CDR3 has 14 residues. J was trimmed by 9 bases and V by 6 bases; bases with no gene match: 9. CDR3 sequence reads: CASRPTGGSGPQHF. DNA for the CDR3: TGTGCCAGCAGACCAACAGGGGGCAGTGGGCCCCAGCATTTT.

This chain connects TRBV20-1 to TRBJ2-2; no clear D gene. This CDR3 is built from 12 residues. V was trimmed by 3 bases and J by 5 bases, leaving 7 bases between them. Per the germline V gene, CDR1 is DFQATT and CDR2 is SNEGSKA (reference sequence). The CDR3 nucleotides are TGCAGTGCTAGTTGGGTGACCGGGGAGCTGTTTTTT. This sequence encodes CSASWVTGELFF.

This clone was counted a single time. The rearrangement links TRBV6-5 to TRBJ1-5; TRBD1 matches at 8 bases. The germline V gene has CDR1 MNHEY and CDR2 SVGAGI. With 6 bases clipped from V and 7 bases from J, the junction kept 8 bases outside the gene matches. The CDR3 extends over 14 amino acids. The DNA of the CDR3 is TGTGCCAGCAGCCGACAGGGGTCGGGCCAGCCCCAGCATTTT. Translating gives CASSRQGSGQPQHF.

The chain combines TRBV27 with TRBJ1-1, with a tentative D call TRBD1 (6 bases). The CDR3 totals 14 residues. V lost 2 bases, J lost 4 bases, and 11 bases lay in between. The V gene's germline CDR1 is MNHEY and CDR2 SMNVEV (reference sequence). The CDR3 DNA follows: TGTGCCAGCAGTTTAAGGACAGTTGGCACTGAAGCTTTCTTT. It specifies CASSLRTVGTEAFF.

The rearrangement joins TRBV2 to TRBJ1-1; 7 nucleotides agree with TRBD1. The length of the CDR3 is 13 residues. The junction had 6 bases not matched to a gene; V was cut back by 5 bases and J by 6 bases. Germline lookup yields CDR1 SNHLY and CDR2 FYNNEI. CDR3 sequence reads: CASSREGAAEAFF. DNA for the CDR3: TGTGCCAGCAGTCGCGAGGGGGCCGCTGAAGCTTTCTTT.

V and J are TRBV6-6 and TRBJ2-2; 7 bases match TRBD2. V shed 6 bases, J shed 7 bases, and the junction held 11 bases outside the gene matches. The CDR3 has 15 residues. Germline V CDR1 and CDR2: MNHNY, SVGAGI (reference sequence). This CDR3 reads CASSGGKQGDGELFF. CDR3 nucleotide sequence: TGTGCCAGCAGCGGGGGGAAACAAGGGGACGGGGAGCTGTTTTTT.

In this sample, this clone turned up a few times. The V call is TRBV27, the J call TRBJ1-2; 7 nucleotides align to TRBD1. V shed 8 bases, J shed 4 bases, and the junction held 16 bases outside the gene matches. This CDR3 is built from 16 residues. Germline CDR1 MNHEY, CDR2 SMNVEV (reference sequence). CDR3 region: CASGQAFERQGYGYTF. The DNA for the CDR3 is TGTGCCAGCGGCCAGGCCTTTGAGAGACAGGGCTATGGCTACACCTTC.

The chain uses TRBV19 and TRBJ1-2; D remains ambiguous. Trimming left V 0 bases short and J 4 bases short, with 9 bases between. Germline values: CDR1 LNHDA, CDR2 SQIVND (reference sequence). The CDR3 runs to 14 residues. The CDR3 region has the DNA TGTGCCAGTAGTATAGAGGCCGGCAGCTATGGCTACACCTTC. Its protein is CASSIEAGSYGYTF.

This chain joins TRBV6-5 and TRBJ1-2; perhaps TRBD1 as D (5 bases). V lost 6 bases and J lost 4, with 18 bases in between. The CDR3 is 15 residues long. In germline, CDR1 is MNHEY, CDR2 SVGAGI. The CDR3 loop reads CASSLREGQGYGYTF. In nucleotides, the CDR3 is TGTGCCAGCAGCCTCCGAGAGGGGCAGGGCTATGGCTACACCTTC.

The chain joins TRBV19 to TRBJ1-5; 9 bases agree with TRBD1. The CDR3 length is 17 residues. The V gene's germline CDR1 is LNHDA and CDR2 SQIVND (reference sequence). The junction had 12 bases not matched to a gene; V was cut back by 7 bases and J by 2 bases. This chain's CDR3 is CASTFRDRDRGNQPQHF. The CDR3 DNA reads TGTGCCAGTACCTTCCGGGACAGGGACAGGGGCAATCAGCCCCAGCATTTT.

This rearrangement joins TRBV9 to TRBJ2-3; weak D call: TRBD1 (5 bases). CDR1 and CDR2 (germline): SGDLS, YYNGEE. The V end was cut by 2 bases, the J end by 1 base, with 14 bases between. The CDR3 runs to 16 residues. The chain's CDR3 is CASSVQGMAGTDTQYF. The CDR3, as DNA: TGTGCCAGCAGCGTCCAGGGTATGGCGGGCACAGATACGCAGTATTTT.

The chain uses TRBV5-1 and TRBJ2-2; D might be TRBD2 (6 bases). This CDR3 region has 14 residues. V was shortened by 3 bases and J by 6 bases, with 12 bases between the two germline ends. Per germline, CDR1 SGHRS and CDR2 YFSETQ. DNA for the CDR3: TGCGCCAGCAGCTGGAAGGGAGGTTCCGGGGAGCTGTTTTTT. This codes for CASSWKGGSGELFF.